This is a list of T cell receptor beta chains from one sample in a study of T cell clones after liver transplantation. The repertoire was sequenced with immunoSEQ multiplex PCR; TCRdb's copy has only in-frame clones and lacks some. Of 85,000 to 130,000 clones in the sample, 75% to 85% were seen once. The specimen comprised CD4+ T cells from blood, sampled before liver transplant. These receptors were collected from a human donor who received a liver transplant. CDR3s include the opening cysteine and the closing phenylalanine or tryptophan. The D gene is left open where the match is weak. Size is stated for part of the rows, as once, few or many counts, or as a class when the clone is expanded.

J | V | size | D | CDR3 | DNA
TRBJ1-4 | TRBV6-1 | once | NA | CASSEAWGQGEKLFF | TGTGCCAGCAGTGAAGCCTGGGGGCAGGGTGAAAAACTGTTTTTT
TRBJ2-1 | TRBV2 | NA | TRBD2 | CASRGTSGSPYNEQFF | TGTGCCAGCAGAGGGACTAGCGGGTCTCCCTACAATGAGCAGTTCTTC
TRBJ2-2 | TRBV7-9 | NA | NA | CASSSRGSPNTGELFF | TGTGCCAGCAGCTCGAGGGGTAGCCCGAACACCGGGGAGCTGTTTTTT
TRBJ1-4 | TRBV5-1 | NA | NA | CASSLGQGREKLFF | TGCGCCAGCAGCTTGGGGCAGGGAAGGGAAAAACTGTTTTTT
TRBJ2-2 | TRBV5-1 | NA | TRBD1 | CASSSTGTGGPGELFF | TGCGCCAGCAGCTCGACTGGGACAGGGGGTCCCGGGGAGCTGTTTTTT
TRBJ2-5 | TRBV10-3 | NA | NA | CAAGVVLGSETQYF | TGTGCCGCCGGTGTAGTATTGGGGTCAGAGACCCAGTACTTC
TRBJ1-4 | TRBV27 | NA | NA | CASSPSATNEKLFF | TGTGCCAGCAGCCCCAGTGCAACTAATGAAAAACTGTTTTTT
TRBJ2-5 | TRBV21-1 | NA | NA | CASSKIGTEVQETQYF | TGTGCCAGCAGCAAGATAGGGACAGAAGTCCAAGAGACCCAGTACTTC
TRBJ2-7 | TRBV28 | few | TRBD2 | CASSPRTSGSPAGDF | TGTGCCAGCAGCCCGAGGACTAGCGGGAGCCCGGCGGGGGACTTC
TRBJ2-7 | TRBV18 | NA | TRBD2 | CASSPRTSGAYEQYF | TGTGCCAGCTCACCAAGGACTAGCGGGGCTTACGAGCAGTACTTC
TRBJ2-2 | TRBV11-2 | once | TRBD1 | CANSSARGNTGELFF | TGTGCCAACAGCTCGGCCAGGGGGAATACCGGGGAGCTGTTTTTT
TRBJ2-2 | TRBV21-1 | NA | NA | CASSKGFPGELFF | TGTGCCAGCAGCAAAGGTTTTCCCGGGGAGCTGTTTTTT
TRBJ1-1 | TRBV18 | NA | NA | CASSENTEAFF | TGTGCCAGCTCAGAGAACACTGAAGCTTTCTTT
TRBJ2-1 | TRBV5-1 | NA | NA | CASSLSLGTLADEQFF | TGCGCCAGCAGCTTGAGTTTGGGGACTCTCGCCGATGAGCAGTTCTTC
TRBJ2-1 | TRBV14 | once | NA | CASSQEDSHSNEQFF | TGTGCCAGCAGCCAAGAAGACTCCCATTCGAATGAGCAGTTCTTC
TRBJ2-2 | TRBV7-3 | NA | NA | CASSLSLSTGELFF | TGTGCCAGCAGCTTAAGCTTAAGCACCGGGGAGCTGTTTTTT
TRBJ2-7 | TRBV28 | NA | NA | CASRGSGARREQYF | TGTGCCAGCAGAGGGTCGGGGGCACGGAGGGAGCAGTACTTC
TRBJ2-6 | TRBV4-1 | NA | NA | CASSQHEAGPSSGANVLTF | TGCGCCAGCAGCCAACACGAGGCAGGACCAAGCTCTGGGGCCAACGTCCTGACTTTC
TRBJ1-6 | TRBV28 | NA | TRBD1 | CASSPPGDSTNSPLHF | TGTGCCAGCAGCCCTCCTGGGGACAGTACGAATTCACCCCTCCACTTT
TRBJ2-4 | TRBV5-5 | NA | NA | CASSSRPGNIQYF | TGTGCCAGCAGTTCCAGACCAGGAAACATTCAGTACTTC
TRBJ1-5 | TRBV18 | once | NA | CASSQGQGRQPQHF | TGTGCCAGCTCACAGGGGCAGGGGAGGCAGCCCCAGCATTTT
TRBJ2-5 | TRBV29-1 | NA | NA | CSVEFWAGQETQYF | TGCAGCGTTGAGTTTTGGGCAGGGCAAGAGACCCAGTACTTC
TRBJ2-3 | TRBV4-2 | NA | NA | CASSQSPGIGADTQYF | TGTGCCAGCAGCCAATCTCCAGGGATAGGGGCAGATACGCAGTATTTT
TRBJ1-1 | TRBV2 | once | NA | CASSEVRILTEAFF | TGTGCCAGCAGTGAAGTTCGGATACTCACTGAAGCTTTCTTT
TRBJ1-1 | TRBV27 | NA | NA | CASRSGRDTEAFF | TGTGCCAGCAGATCCGGGCGGGACACTGAAGCTTTCTTT
TRBJ2-1 | TRBV7-8 | once | NA | CASSGGTVSYNEQFF | TGTGCCAGCAGCGGGGGGACCGTCTCCTACAATGAGCAGTTCTTC
TRBJ2-3 | TRBV28 | NA | NA | CASSLGASAIGLDTQYF | TGTGCCAGCAGCTTAGGGGCTAGCGCTATTGGACTAGATACGCAGTATTTT
TRBJ2-5 | TRBV4-2 | few | TRBD2 | CASSTRASGGELETQYF | TGTGCCAGCAGCACCCGGGCTAGCGGTGGGGAGTTGGAGACCCAGTACTTC
TRBJ2-1 | TRBV5-4 | NA | TRBD2 | CASRIERGGRSNEQFF | TGTGCCAGCAGGATCGAGCGGGGGGGCCGATCCAATGAGCAGTTCTTC
TRBJ1-5 | TRBV30 | few | NA | CAWSEGQAGQPQHF | TGTGCCTGGAGTGAAGGTCAGGCGGGTCAGCCCCAGCATTTT
TRBJ2-1 | TRBV6-5 | NA | TRBD2 | CASSSPGRVRNEQFF | TGTGCCAGCAGCAGCCCAGGGAGGGTTCGCAATGAGCAGTTCTTC
TRBJ2-3 | TRBV28 | NA | TRBD2 | CASSLGLADTQYF | TGTGCCAGCAGTTTAGGACTAGCGGATACGCAGTATTTT
TRBJ1-2 | TRBV28 | NA | NA | CASGPGPNYGYTF | TGTGCCAGCGGGCCGGGACCTAACTATGGCTACACCTTC
TRBJ1-5 | TRBV7-9 | NA | NA | CASSLSNQPQHF | TGTGCCAGCAGCCTTAGCAATCAGCCCCAGCATTTT
TRBJ2-1 | TRBV19 | NA | TRBD2 | CASSIQRGNNEQFF | TGTGCCAGTAGTATCCAGCGGGGAAACAATGAGCAGTTCTTC
TRBJ2-3 | TRBV18 | NA | TRBD1 | CASSPGTGGRVTDTQYF | TGTGCCAGCTCACCAGGGACAGGGGGCCGCGTCACAGATACGCAGTATTTT
TRBJ1-2 | TRBV14 | NA | NA | CASSQLLTGYGYTF | TGTGCCAGCAGCCAACTCCTCACGGGCTATGGCTACACCTTC
TRBJ2-7 | TRBV15 | NA | NA | CATGGPLEGEQYF | TGTGCCACCGGGGGGCCACTAGAAGGCGAGCAGTACTTC
TRBJ1-5 | TRBV6-5 | NA | NA | CASSSVGIRNQPQHF | TGTGCCAGCAGTTCGGTGGGGATTCGCAATCAGCCCCAGCATTTT
TRBJ2-6 | TRBV7-3 | NA | NA | CASSSGGHSGANVLTF | TGTGCCAGCAGCTCCGGGGGCCACTCTGGGGCCAACGTCCTGACTTTC
TRBJ1-5 | TRBV27 | many | NA | CASSFSVGGANQPQHF | TGTGCCAGCAGTTTTTCGGTGGGCGGTGCTAATCAGCCCCAGCATTTT
TRBJ2-5 | TRBV5-4 | NA | TRBD2 | CASSLASGGWETQYF | TGTGCCAGCAGCTTGGCTAGCGGGGGGTGGGAGACCCAGTACTTC
TRBJ2-5 | TRBV5-1 | few | NA | CASSPLAVQETQYF | TGCGCCAGCAGCCCGCTAGCCGTCCAAGAGACCCAGTACTTC
TRBJ2-7 | TRBV4-1 | NA | NA | CASSGGVYEQYF | TGCGCCAGCAGCGGGGGCGTCTACGAGCAGTACTTC
TRBJ1-6 | TRBV16 | NA | TRBD1 | CASRTQGSYNSPLHF | TGTGCCAGCAGGACACAGGGGTCTTATAATTCACCCCTCCACTTT